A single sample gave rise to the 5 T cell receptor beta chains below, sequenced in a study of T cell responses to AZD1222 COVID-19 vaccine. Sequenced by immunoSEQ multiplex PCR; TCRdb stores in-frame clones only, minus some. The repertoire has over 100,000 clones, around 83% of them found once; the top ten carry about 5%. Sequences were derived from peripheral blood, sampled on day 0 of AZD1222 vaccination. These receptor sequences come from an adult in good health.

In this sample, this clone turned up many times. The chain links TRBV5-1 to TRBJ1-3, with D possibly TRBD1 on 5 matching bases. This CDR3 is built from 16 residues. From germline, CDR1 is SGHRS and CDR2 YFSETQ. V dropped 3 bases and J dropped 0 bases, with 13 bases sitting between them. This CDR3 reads CASSSGHFNSGNTIYF. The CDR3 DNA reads TGCGCCAGCAGCTCTGGACATTTCAACTCTGGAAACACCATATATTTT.

In nucleotides, the CDR3 is TGTGCCAGCAGTTACTCTATTTCTTACGAGCAGTACTTC. It encodes CASSYSISYEQYF. The chain employs TRBV6-2 or TRBV6-3 and TRBJ2-7; D is unclear. In germline, CDR1 is MNHEY, CDR2 SVGEGT. V was clipped by 0 bases and J by 4 bases, with 7 bases between them. The CDR3 has 13 residues.

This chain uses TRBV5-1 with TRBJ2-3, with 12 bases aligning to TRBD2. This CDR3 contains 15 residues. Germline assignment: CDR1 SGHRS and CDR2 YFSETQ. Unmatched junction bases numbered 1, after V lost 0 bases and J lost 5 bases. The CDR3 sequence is CASSLGLAGEDTQYF. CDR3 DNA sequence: TGCGCCAGCAGCTTGGGACTAGCGGGGGAAGATACGCAGTATTTT.

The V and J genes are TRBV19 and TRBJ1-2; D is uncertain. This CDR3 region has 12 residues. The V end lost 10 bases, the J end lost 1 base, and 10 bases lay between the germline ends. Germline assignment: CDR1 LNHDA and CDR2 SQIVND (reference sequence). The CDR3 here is CATKRVNYGYTF. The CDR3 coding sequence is TGTGCCACCAAGAGGGTTAACTATGGCTACACCTTC.

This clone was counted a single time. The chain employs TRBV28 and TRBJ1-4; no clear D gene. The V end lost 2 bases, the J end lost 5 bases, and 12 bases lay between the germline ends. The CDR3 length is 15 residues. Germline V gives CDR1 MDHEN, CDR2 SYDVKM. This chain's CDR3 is CASSLSGGQNEKLFF. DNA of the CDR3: TGTGCCAGCAGTTTAAGTGGCGGTCAGAATGAAAAACTGTTTTTT.